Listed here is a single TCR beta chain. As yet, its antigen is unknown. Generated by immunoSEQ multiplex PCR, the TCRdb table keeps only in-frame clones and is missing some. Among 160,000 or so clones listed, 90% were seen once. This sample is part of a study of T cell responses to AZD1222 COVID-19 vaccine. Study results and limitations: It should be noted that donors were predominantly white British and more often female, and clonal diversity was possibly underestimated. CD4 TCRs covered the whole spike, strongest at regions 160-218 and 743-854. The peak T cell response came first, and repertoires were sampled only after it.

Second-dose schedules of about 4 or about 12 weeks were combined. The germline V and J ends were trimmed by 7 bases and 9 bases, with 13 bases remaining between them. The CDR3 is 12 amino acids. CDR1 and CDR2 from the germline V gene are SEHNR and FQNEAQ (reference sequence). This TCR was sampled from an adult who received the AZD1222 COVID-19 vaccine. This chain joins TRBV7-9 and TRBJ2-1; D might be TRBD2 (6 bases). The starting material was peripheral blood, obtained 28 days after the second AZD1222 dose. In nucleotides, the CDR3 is TGTGCCAGCATCCGTGGGGGGAGTGAGCAGTTCTTC. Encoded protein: CASIRGGSEQFF.